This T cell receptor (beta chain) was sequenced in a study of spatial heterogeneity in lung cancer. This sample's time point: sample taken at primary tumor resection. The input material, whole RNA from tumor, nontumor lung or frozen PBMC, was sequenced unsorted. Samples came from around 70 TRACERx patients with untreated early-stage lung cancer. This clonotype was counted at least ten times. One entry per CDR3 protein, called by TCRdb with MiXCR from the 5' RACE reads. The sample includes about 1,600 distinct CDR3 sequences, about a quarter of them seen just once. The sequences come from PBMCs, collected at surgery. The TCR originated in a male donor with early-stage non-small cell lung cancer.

The CDR3: CASSLGGKETQYF. The CDR3 nucleotides are TGCGCCAGCAGCTTAGGCGGCAAAGAGACCCAGTACTTC. This rearrangement joins TRBV5-1 to TRBJ2-5, with D hard to call. Per germline, CDR1 SGHRS and CDR2 YFSETQ. CDR3 length equals 13 residues. V was pared by 2 bases and J by 3 bases, with 8 bases between.